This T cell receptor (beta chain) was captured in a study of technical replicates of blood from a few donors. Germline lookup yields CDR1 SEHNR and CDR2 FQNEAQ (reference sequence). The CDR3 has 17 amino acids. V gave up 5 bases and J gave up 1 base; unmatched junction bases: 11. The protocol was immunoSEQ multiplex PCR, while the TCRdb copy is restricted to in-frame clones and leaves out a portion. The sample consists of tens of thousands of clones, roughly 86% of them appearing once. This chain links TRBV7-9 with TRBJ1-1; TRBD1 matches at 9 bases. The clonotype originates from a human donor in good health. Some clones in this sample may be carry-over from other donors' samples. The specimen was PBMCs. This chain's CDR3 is CASSRSPGTGTNTEAFF. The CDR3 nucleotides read TGTGCCAGCAGCCGAAGTCCCGGGACAGGGACGAACACTGAAGCTTTCTTT.